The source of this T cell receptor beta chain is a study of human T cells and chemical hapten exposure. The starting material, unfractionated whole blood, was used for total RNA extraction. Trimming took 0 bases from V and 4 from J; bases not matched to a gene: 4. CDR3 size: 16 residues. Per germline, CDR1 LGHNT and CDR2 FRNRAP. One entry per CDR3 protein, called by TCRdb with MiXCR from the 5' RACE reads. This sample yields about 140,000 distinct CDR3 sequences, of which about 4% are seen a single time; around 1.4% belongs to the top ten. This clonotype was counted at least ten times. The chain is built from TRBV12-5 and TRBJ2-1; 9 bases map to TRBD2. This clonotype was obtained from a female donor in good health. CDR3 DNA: TGTGCTAGTGGTTTGGTGGTAGCGGGGGAATACAATGAGCAGTTCTTC. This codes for CASGLVVAGEYNEQFF.